This T cell receptor (beta chain) was identified during a study of identical twins. Whole-study results and caveats: These conclusions were based on statistical analysis (cross-sectional, not following the same donors). Fewer insertions marked abundant cord blood beta clonotypes; young adult naive trended weakly, memory not at all. Analyses of zero insertions could be partly confounded by invariant MAIT and iNKT cells.

Remarks on this clonotype: Its antigen remains unidentified.

The V gene's germline CDR1 is MNHEY and CDR2 SVGEGT. With 6 bases clipped from V and 2 bases from J, the junction kept 8 bases outside the gene matches. This CDR3 comprises 17 residues. MiXCR, applied by TCRdb to the 5' RACE reads, yields one record per CDR3 protein. The data show 450,000 or so distinct CDR3 sequences, with around a sixth seen just once and 9.5% to 15% held by the top ten. The TCR originated in a man aged 50 to 59 in good health. J is TRBJ2-6 and V is TRBV6-2 or TRBV6-3; 9 bases align to TRBD1. The sequenced sample consisted of naive T cells sorted from blood. The CDR3 coding sequence is TGTGCCAGCAGCCCCCGGACAGGGGAAACTGGGGCCAACGTCCTGACTTTC. Its protein product is CASSPRTGETGANVLTF.